This T cell receptor beta chain was recovered during a study of blood T cell repertoires in COVID-19. Whole-study context: The origin of the acute and convalescent COVID-19 samples was the United States, Italy and Spain.

V was clipped by 7 bases and J by 5 bases; unmatched bases: 1. This CDR3 contains 12 residues. The V gene's germline CDR1 is SGHRS and CDR2 YFSETQ. The assay was immunoSEQ multiplex PCR, and TCRdb's table has in-frame clones only and misses some. In the table there are 150,000 to 200,000 clones, under 80% of which are singletons. This clone was counted once. The chain joins TRBV5-1 to TRBJ1-4, with 8 positions matching TRBD1. The TCR comes from a woman aged 50 to 60 with acute COVID-19. Sequencing was performed on PBMCs or T cells enriched from blood (not recorded which). CDR3 protein: CASRQGNEKLFF. CDR3 nucleotide sequence: TGCGCCAGCCGACAGGGGAATGAAAAACTGTTTTTT.